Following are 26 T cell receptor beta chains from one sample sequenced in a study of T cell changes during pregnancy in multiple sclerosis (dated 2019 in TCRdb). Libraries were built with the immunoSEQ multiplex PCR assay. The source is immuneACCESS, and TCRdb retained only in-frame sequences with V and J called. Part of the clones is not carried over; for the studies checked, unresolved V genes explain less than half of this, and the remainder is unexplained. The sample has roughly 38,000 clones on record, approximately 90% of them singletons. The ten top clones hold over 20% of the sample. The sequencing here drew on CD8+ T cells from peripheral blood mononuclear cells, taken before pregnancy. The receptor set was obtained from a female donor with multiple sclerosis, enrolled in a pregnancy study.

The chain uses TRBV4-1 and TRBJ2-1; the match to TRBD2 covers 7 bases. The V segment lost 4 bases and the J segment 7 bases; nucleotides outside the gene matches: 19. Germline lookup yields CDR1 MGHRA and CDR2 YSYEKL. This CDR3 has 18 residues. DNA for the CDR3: TGCGCCAGCAGCCGTTTCCCACTGCCGGGACTATCTTTAAATGAGCAGTTCTTC. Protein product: CASSRFPLPGLSLNEQFF.

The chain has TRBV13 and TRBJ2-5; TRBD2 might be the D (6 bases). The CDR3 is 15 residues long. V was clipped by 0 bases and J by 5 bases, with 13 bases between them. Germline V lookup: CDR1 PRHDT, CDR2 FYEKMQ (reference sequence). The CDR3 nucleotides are TGTGCCAGCAGCTTAGGCCGTCGGGGGATGGAGACCCAGTACTTC. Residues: CASSLGRRGMETQYF.

CDR3 in DNA: TGTGCCAGCAGTCAGACAGGGGTTCCTGAAGCTTTCTTT. Its translation is CASSQTGVPEAFF. The chain joins TRBV28 to TRBJ1-1, with 8 bases matching TRBD1. The germline gives CDR1 MDHEN, CDR2 SYDVKM. V was pared by 5 bases and J by 6 bases, with 5 bases of the junction left unmatched. This CDR3 has 13 amino acids.

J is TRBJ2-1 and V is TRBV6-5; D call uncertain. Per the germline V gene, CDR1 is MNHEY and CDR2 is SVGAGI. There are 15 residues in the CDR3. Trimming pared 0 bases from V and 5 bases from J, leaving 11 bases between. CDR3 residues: CASSYSTRPHNEQFF. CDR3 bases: TGTGCCAGCAGTTACTCGACCAGGCCCCACAATGAGCAGTTCTTC.

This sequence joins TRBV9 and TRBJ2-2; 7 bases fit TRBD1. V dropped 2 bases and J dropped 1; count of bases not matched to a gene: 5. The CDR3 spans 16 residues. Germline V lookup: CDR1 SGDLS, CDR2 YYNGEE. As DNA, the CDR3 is TGTGCCAGCAGCGTCCAGAACAGGGGGAACACCGGGGAGCTGTTTTTT. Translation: CASSVQNRGNTGELFF.

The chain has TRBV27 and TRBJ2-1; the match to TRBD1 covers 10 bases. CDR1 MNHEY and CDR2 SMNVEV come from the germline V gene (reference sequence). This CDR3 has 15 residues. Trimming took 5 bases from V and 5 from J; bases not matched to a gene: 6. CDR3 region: CASSLGQGVHNEQFF. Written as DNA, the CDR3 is TGTGCCAGCAGTCTAGGACAGGGGGTCCACAATGAGCAGTTCTTC.

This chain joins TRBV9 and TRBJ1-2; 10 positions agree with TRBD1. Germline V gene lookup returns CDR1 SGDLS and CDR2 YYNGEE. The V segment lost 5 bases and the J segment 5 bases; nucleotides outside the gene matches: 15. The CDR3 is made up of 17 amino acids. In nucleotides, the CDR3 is TGTGCCAGCAGTGCCCTTGACCGGGACAGGGGCGCTTATGGCTACACCTTC. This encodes CASSALDRDRGAYGYTF. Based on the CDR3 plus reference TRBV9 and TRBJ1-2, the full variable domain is DSGVTQTPKHLITATGQRVTLRCSPRSGDLSVYWYQQSLDQGLQFLIQYYNGEERAKGNILERFSAQQFPDLHSELNLSSLELGDSALYFCASSALDRDRGAYGYTFGSGTRLTVV.

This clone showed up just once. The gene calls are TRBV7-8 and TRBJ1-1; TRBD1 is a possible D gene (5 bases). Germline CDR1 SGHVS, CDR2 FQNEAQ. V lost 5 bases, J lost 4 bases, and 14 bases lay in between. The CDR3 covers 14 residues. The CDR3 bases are TGTGCCAGCAGCCCGGGACTGGAGGGCACTGAAGCTTTCTTT. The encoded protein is CASSPGLEGTEAFF.

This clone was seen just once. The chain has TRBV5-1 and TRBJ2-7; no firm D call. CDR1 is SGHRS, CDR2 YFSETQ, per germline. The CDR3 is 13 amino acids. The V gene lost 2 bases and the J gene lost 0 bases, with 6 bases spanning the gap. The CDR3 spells CASSFGRSYEQYF. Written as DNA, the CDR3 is TGCGCCAGCAGCTTTGGCCGCTCCTACGAGCAGTACTTC. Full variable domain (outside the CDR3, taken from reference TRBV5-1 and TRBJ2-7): KAGVTQTPRYLIKTRGQQVTLSCSPISGHRSVSWYQQTPGQGLQFLFEYFSETQRNKGNFPGRFSGRQFSNSRSEMNVSTLELGDSALYLCASSFGRSYEQYFGPGTRLTVT.

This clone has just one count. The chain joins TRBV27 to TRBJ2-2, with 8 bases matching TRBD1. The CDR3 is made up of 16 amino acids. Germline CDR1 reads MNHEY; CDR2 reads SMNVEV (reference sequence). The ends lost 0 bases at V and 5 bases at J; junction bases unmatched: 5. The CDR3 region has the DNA TGTGCCAGCAGTTTATCATGGGGACAGGCGACCGGGGAGCTGTTTTTT. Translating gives CASSLSWGQATGELFF.

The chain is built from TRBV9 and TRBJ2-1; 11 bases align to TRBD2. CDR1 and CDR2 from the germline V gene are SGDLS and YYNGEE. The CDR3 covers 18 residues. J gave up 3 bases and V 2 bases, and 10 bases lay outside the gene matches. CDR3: CASSVGGEGTSGYNEQFF. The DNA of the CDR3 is TGTGCCAGCAGCGTGGGGGGTGAGGGGACTAGCGGCTACAATGAGCAGTTCTTC.

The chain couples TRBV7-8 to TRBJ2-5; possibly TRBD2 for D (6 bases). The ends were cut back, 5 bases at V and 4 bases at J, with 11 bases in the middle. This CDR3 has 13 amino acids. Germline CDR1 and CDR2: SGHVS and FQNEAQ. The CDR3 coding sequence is TGTGCCAGCAGCCAGCACGGGGGAGAGACCCAGTACTTC. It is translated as CASSQHGGETQYF.

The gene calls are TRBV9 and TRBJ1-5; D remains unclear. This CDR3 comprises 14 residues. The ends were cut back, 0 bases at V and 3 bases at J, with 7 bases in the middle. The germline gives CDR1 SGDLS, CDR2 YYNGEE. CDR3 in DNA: TGTGCCAGCAGCGTAGGAACAACCAATCAGCCCCAGCATTTT. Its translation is CASSVGTTNQPQHF.

The CDR3 region has the DNA TGCGCCAGCAGCTTGCGGGCGGGAGGGCCCCTCTCCTACAATGAGCAGTTCTTC. It encodes CASSLRAGGPLSYNEQFF. This chain connects TRBV5-1 to TRBJ2-1, with 9 positions matching TRBD2. V lost 1 base to trimming and J lost 0 bases; unmatched junction nucleotides: 8. This CDR3 is 18 amino acids long. In germline, CDR1 is SGHRS, CDR2 YFSETQ.

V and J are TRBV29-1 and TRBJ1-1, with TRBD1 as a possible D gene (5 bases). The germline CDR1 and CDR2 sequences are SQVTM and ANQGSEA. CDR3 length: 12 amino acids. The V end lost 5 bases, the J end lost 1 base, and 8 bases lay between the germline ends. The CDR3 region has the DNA TGCAGCGTTCCTCAGGGGAACACTGAAGCTTTCTTT. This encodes CSVPQGNTEAFF.

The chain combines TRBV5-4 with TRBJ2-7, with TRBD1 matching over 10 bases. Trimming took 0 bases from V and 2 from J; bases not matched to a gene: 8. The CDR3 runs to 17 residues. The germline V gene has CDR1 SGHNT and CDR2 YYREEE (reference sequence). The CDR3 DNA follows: TGTGCCAGCAGCTTGGCCCGGACAGGGGGAGCTCCCTACGAGCAGTACTTC. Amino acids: CASSLARTGGAPYEQYF.

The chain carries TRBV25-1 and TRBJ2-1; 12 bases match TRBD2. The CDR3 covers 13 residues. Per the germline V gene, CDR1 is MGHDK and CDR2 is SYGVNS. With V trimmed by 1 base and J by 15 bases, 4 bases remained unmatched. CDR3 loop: CASSESSGRALFF. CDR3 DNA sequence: TGTGCCAGCAGTGAATCTAGCGGGAGGGCCCTGTTCTTC.

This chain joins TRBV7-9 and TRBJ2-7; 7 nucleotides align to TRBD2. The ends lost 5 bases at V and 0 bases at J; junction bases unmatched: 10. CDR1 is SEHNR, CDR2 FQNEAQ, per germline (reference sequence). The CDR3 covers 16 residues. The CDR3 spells CASSGGPGGSSYEQYF. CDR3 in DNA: TGTGCCAGCAGCGGCGGACCGGGCGGGAGCTCCTACGAGCAGTACTTC. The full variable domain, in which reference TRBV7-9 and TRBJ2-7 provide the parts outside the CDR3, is DTGVSQNPRHKITKRGQNVTFRCDPISEHNRLYWYRQTLGQGPEFLTYFQNEAQLEKSRLLSDRFSAERPKGSFSTLEIQRTEQGDSAMYLCASSGGPGGSSYEQYFGPGTRLTVT.

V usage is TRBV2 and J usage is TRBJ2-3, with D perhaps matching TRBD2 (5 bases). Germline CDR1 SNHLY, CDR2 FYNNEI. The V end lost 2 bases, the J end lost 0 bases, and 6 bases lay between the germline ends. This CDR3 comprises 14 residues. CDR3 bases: TGTGCCAGCAGTGAACCGGGAAGCACAGATACGCAGTATTTT. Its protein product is CASSEPGSTDTQYF.

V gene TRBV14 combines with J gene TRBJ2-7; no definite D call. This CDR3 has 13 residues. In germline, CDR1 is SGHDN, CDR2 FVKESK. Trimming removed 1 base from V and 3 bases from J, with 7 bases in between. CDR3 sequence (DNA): TGTGCCAGCAGCCAAGGAGCGAGCTACGAGCAGTACTTC. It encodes CASSQGASYEQYF.

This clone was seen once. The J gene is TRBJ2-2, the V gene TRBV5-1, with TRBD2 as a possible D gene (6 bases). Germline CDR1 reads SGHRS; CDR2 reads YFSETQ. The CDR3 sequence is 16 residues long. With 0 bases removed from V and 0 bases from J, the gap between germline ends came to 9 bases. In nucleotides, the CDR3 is TGCGCCAGCAGCTTGGCCTCGGGGGCGAACACCGGGGAGCTGTTTTTT. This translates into CASSLASGANTGELFF.

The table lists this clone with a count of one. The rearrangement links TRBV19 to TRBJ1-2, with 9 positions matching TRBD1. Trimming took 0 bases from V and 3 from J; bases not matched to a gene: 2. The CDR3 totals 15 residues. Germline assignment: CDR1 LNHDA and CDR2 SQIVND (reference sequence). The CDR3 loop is CASSIERQGDYGYTF. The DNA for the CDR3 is TGTGCCAGTAGTATAGAACGACAGGGGGACTATGGCTACACCTTC.

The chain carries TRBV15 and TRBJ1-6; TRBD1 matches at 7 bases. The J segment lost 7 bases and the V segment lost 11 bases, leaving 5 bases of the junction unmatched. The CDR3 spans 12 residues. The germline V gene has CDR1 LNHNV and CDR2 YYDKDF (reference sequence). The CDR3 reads CASRQGNSPLHF. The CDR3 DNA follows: TGTGCCTCAAGACAGGGCAATTCACCCCTCCACTTT.

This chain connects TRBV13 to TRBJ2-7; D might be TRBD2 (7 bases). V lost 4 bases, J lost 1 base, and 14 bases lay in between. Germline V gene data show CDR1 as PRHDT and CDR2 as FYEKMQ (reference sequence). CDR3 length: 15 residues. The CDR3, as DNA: TGTGCCAGCAGCTACTGGGGGGGGGCTTCCTACGAGCAGTACTTC. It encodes CASSYWGGASYEQYF.

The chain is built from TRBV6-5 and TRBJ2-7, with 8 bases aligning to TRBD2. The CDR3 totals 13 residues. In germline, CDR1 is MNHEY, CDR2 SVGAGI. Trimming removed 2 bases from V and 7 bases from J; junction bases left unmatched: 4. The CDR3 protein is CASSYASGREQYF. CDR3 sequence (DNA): TGTGCCAGCAGTTACGCTAGCGGGCGTGAGCAGTACTTC.

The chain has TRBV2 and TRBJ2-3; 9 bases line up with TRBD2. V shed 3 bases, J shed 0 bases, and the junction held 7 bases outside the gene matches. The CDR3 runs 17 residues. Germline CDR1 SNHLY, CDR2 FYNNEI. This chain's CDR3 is CASSDWLAGPSTDTQYF. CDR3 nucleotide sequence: TGTGCCAGCAGTGATTGGCTAGCGGGGCCTAGCACAGATACGCAGTATTTT.